A selection of T cell receptor beta chains follows, all from one sample in a study of early T cells in non-severe SARS-CoV-2 infection. MiXCR, run by TCRdb on the 5' RACE reads, gives a single entry per CDR3 protein. The sample carries more than 70,000 distinct CDR3 sequences, roughly 13% recorded once. The sample comprised whole blood. These receptor sequences come from an adult who was a healthcare worker with PCR-confirmed SARS-CoV-2 infection or an uninfected control (not recorded which). The CDR3 runs from the conserved cysteine through the conserved F or W. Each record gives: CDR3 DNA, CDR3 protein, clone size, V gene, J gene, D gene. A D gene is named only where the DNA matches it firmly. Where a row states a size, it is once, few, many or the class of an expanded clone; other rows omit it.

CDR3 DNA: TGTGCCATCAGTTACGGGGGCTCCTACAATGAGCAGTTCTTC
CDR3 protein: CAISYGGSYNEQFF
clone size: -
V gene: TRBV10-3
J gene: TRBJ2-1
D gene: -

CDR3 DNA: TGTGCCAGCAGCGTAGCGGGGGGAGCTTGGGAGACCCAGTACTTC
CDR3 protein: CASSVAGGAWETQYF
clone size: -
V gene: TRBV9
J gene: TRBJ2-5
D gene: TRBD2

CDR3 DNA: TGTGCCAGCAGCTTGTCGCGATACCGGCAGGATGAATACTATGGCTACACCTTC
CDR3 protein: CASSLSRYRQDEYYGYTF
clone size: -
V gene: TRBV5-6
J gene: TRBJ1-2
D gene: -

CDR3 DNA: TGTGCCAGCAGCTCCCGGACTCCGAGCTCCTACAATGAGCAGTTCTTC
CDR3 protein: CASSSRTPSSYNEQFF
clone size: few
V gene: TRBV7-9
J gene: TRBJ2-1
D gene: -

CDR3 DNA: TGTGCCAGCAGCTTACAGCATGTGGGCGAGCAGTACTTC
CDR3 protein: CASSLQHVGEQYF
clone size: -
V gene: TRBV6-5
J gene: TRBJ2-7
D gene: -

CDR3 DNA: TGCGCCAGCAGCCAACGCACTACCGGGGCAGATACGCAGTATTTT
CDR3 protein: CASSQRTTGADTQYF
clone size: many
V gene: TRBV4-3
J gene: TRBJ2-3
D gene: -

CDR3 DNA: TGTGCCAGCAGTACCAGTATACCCGGGGCCAACGTCCTGACTTTC
CDR3 protein: CASSTSIPGANVLTF
clone size: -
V gene: TRBV12-3/TRBV12-4
J gene: TRBJ2-6
D gene: -

CDR3 DNA: TGCGCCAGCAGTGAGCCGTCTAGCTACAAAAACATTCAGTACTTC
CDR3 protein: CASSEPSSYKNIQYF
clone size: few
V gene: TRBV10-2
J gene: TRBJ2-4
D gene: -

CDR3 DNA: TGTGCCAGCAGTTTGGGAGGAACGGGGGAAAACATTCAGTACTTC
CDR3 protein: CASSLGGTGENIQYF
clone size: -
V gene: TRBV28
J gene: TRBJ2-4
D gene: -

CDR3 DNA: TGTGCCAGCAGTTCAGACAGGGTAGTCACCGGGGAGCTGTTTTTT
CDR3 protein: CASSSDRVVTGELFF
clone size: -
V gene: TRBV6-2/TRBV6-3
J gene: TRBJ2-2
D gene: TRBD1

CDR3 DNA: TGTGCCAGCAGCCGCGAAGGGACAGGGCAAGGCTACACCTTC
CDR3 protein: CASSREGTGQGYTF
clone size: -
V gene: TRBV7-8
J gene: TRBJ1-2
D gene: TRBD1

CDR3 DNA: TGTGCCAGCAGACAGGGAACCTACGAGCAGTACTTC
CDR3 protein: CASRQGTYEQYF
clone size: few
V gene: TRBV11-2
J gene: TRBJ2-7
D gene: -

CDR3 DNA: TGTGCCAGCAGCTTAGCTGGGGATGGAGTACAGCCCCAGCATTTT
CDR3 protein: CASSLAGDGVQPQHF
clone size: many
V gene: TRBV7-2
J gene: TRBJ1-5
D gene: -

CDR3 DNA: TGTGCCAGCAGCTTTGGGGGAAACACTGAAGCTTTCTTT
CDR3 protein: CASSFGGNTEAFF
clone size: many
V gene: TRBV11-2
J gene: TRBJ1-1
D gene: -

CDR3 DNA: TGTGCCAGCAGCTCCATGTGGGGTGAGCAGTTCTTC
CDR3 protein: CASSSMWGEQFF
clone size: -
V gene: TRBV7-2
J gene: TRBJ2-1
D gene: -

CDR3 DNA: TGCAGCGTCGACGAGAGCTCTGGAAACACCATATATTTT
CDR3 protein: CSVDESSGNTIYF
clone size: -
V gene: TRBV29-1
J gene: TRBJ1-3
D gene: -

CDR3 DNA: TGTGCCAGTAGTATATCCGGGCGGGATTCACCCCTCCACTTT
CDR3 protein: CASSISGRDSPLHF
clone size: few
V gene: TRBV19
J gene: TRBJ1-6
D gene: -

CDR3 DNA: TGTGCCAGCAGTGACAGGGACACCGGGGAGCTGTTTTTT
CDR3 protein: CASSDRDTGELFF
clone size: many
V gene: TRBV6-4
J gene: TRBJ2-2
D gene: -

CDR3 DNA: TGCAGTGCTACCCAGGAGGGACCCTATGAGCAGTTCTTC
CDR3 protein: CSATQEGPYEQFF
clone size: many
V gene: TRBV20-1
J gene: TRBJ2-1
D gene: -

CDR3 DNA: TGTGCCACCAGCAGTGTCAGCTCGGGTACGCAGTATTTT
CDR3 protein: CATSSVSSGTQYF
clone size: -
V gene: TRBV15
J gene: TRBJ2-3
D gene: -

CDR3 DNA: TGTGCCAGTAGTAACTACGGAGTGGAGCAGTACTTC
CDR3 protein: CASSNYGVEQYF
clone size: few
V gene: TRBV19
J gene: TRBJ2-7
D gene: -

CDR3 DNA: TGTGCCAGCAGTCCTGGGAGCCTGAACACTGAAGCTTTCTTT
CDR3 protein: CASSPGSLNTEAFF
clone size: many
V gene: TRBV9
J gene: TRBJ1-1
D gene: -

CDR3 DNA: TGTGCCAGCAGGGGGGACAGCAGACGCAATCAGCCCCAGCATTTT
CDR3 protein: CASRGDSRRNQPQHF
clone size: few
V gene: TRBV2
J gene: TRBJ1-5
D gene: TRBD1

CDR3 DNA: TGTGCCAGCAGCACGGACGGGAAAATCACAGATACGCAGTATTTT
CDR3 protein: CASSTDGKITDTQYF
clone size: few
V gene: TRBV11-2
J gene: TRBJ2-3
D gene: -

CDR3 DNA: TGCAGCATACGAGGACAGTACCAAGAGACCCAGTACTTC
CDR3 protein: CSIRGQYQETQYF
clone size: -
V gene: TRBV29-1
J gene: TRBJ2-5
D gene: -

CDR3 DNA: TGTGCCAGCAGTCGAGGGGGCCCCTACGAGCAGTACTTC
CDR3 protein: CASSRGGPYEQYF
clone size: -
V gene: TRBV6-5
J gene: TRBJ2-7
D gene: TRBD1

CDR3 DNA: TGTGCCAGCAGCTTGACAGCCGCCGGGGAGCTGTTTTTT
CDR3 protein: CASSLTAAGELFF
clone size: -
V gene: TRBV28
J gene: TRBJ2-2
D gene: -

CDR3 DNA: TGTGCCACCAAAGGACCAAGAAGAGGGGATAGCACTGAAGCTTTCTTT
CDR3 protein: CATKGPRRGDSTEAFF
clone size: many
V gene: TRBV21-1
J gene: TRBJ1-1
D gene: -

CDR3 DNA: TGCAGTGCTAGAGTGGCAGGGGAGAATTCACCCCTCCACTTT
CDR3 protein: CSARVAGENSPLHF
clone size: -
V gene: TRBV20-1
J gene: TRBJ1-6
D gene: -

CDR3 DNA: TGCGCCAGCAGCCAAGACCGGACAGGCAGCTATGGCTACACCTTC
CDR3 protein: CASSQDRTGSYGYTF
clone size: -
V gene: TRBV4-1
J gene: TRBJ1-2
D gene: TRBD1

CDR3 DNA: TGCAGCCCACCCAGGGAGCTGTTTTTT
CDR3 protein: CSPPRELFF
clone size: medium-sized
V gene: TRBV29-1
J gene: TRBJ2-2
D gene: -

CDR3 DNA: TGTGCCAGCAGTGTCGACGTCTCTGGGGCCAACGTCCTGACTTTC
CDR3 protein: CASSVDVSGANVLTF
clone size: -
V gene: TRBV6-1
J gene: TRBJ2-6
D gene: -

CDR3 DNA: TGCAGCGTCGACAGGGGAGGCTACACCTTC
CDR3 protein: CSVDRGGYTF
clone size: many
V gene: TRBV29-1
J gene: TRBJ1-2
D gene: TRBD1

CDR3 DNA: TGCAGCGTTGTCCCCTCAGAGGGGGCAGTCCACAATGAGCAGTTCTTC
CDR3 protein: CSVVPSEGAVHNEQFF
clone size: medium-sized
V gene: TRBV29-1
J gene: TRBJ2-1
D gene: TRBD1

CDR3 DNA: TGTGCCAGCAGCTTAGATCCCCACAGCTATGGCTACACCTTC
CDR3 protein: CASSLDPHSYGYTF
clone size: many
V gene: TRBV7-9
J gene: TRBJ1-2
D gene: -

CDR3 DNA: TGTGCCAGCAGCTTGTCACGGCTCAATGAAAAACTGTTTTTT
CDR3 protein: CASSLSRLNEKLFF
clone size: -
V gene: TRBV7-8
J gene: TRBJ1-4
D gene: -

CDR3 DNA: TGCAGCGTGACCGGGACAGGGGGAGTCAGGGAGCTGTTTTTT
CDR3 protein: CSVTGTGGVRELFF
clone size: few
V gene: TRBV29-1
J gene: TRBJ2-2
D gene: TRBD1

CDR3 DNA: TGTGCCAGCAGTCTTACAGGGGATTCACCCCTCCACTTT
CDR3 protein: CASSLTGDSPLHF
clone size: -
V gene: TRBV27
J gene: TRBJ1-6
D gene: TRBD1

CDR3 DNA: TGCGCCAGTGAAAGTGGACAGGGACTAGTTCCCCACGAGCAGTACTTC
CDR3 protein: CASESGQGLVPHEQYF
clone size: many
V gene: TRBV10-1
J gene: TRBJ2-7
D gene: -

CDR3 DNA: TGCAGCGTCCACGATACAGGGAGGGCGGACACTGAAGCTTTCTTT
CDR3 protein: CSVHDTGRADTEAFF
clone size: many
V gene: TRBV29-1
J gene: TRBJ1-1
D gene: -

CDR3 DNA: TGTGCCAGCAGCGTACGCCCGCAATCGAGCACAGATACGCAGTATTTT
CDR3 protein: CASSVRPQSSTDTQYF
clone size: -
V gene: TRBV9
J gene: TRBJ2-3
D gene: -

CDR3 DNA: TGTGCCAGCTCACTCCTCCCTTCCCAAGAGACCCAGTACTTC
CDR3 protein: CASSLLPSQETQYF
clone size: -
V gene: TRBV18
J gene: TRBJ2-5
D gene: -

CDR3 DNA: TGTGCCAGCAGCCTTGAGCAGGGGGCCGACACTGAAGCTTTCTTT
CDR3 protein: CASSLEQGADTEAFF
clone size: few
V gene: TRBV7-8
J gene: TRBJ1-1
D gene: TRBD1

CDR3 DNA: TGTGCCACCAGCAGCCCCCGGGACAGGGCATACAATGAGCAGTTCTTC
CDR3 protein: CATSSPRDRAYNEQFF
clone size: -
V gene: TRBV15
J gene: TRBJ2-1
D gene: TRBD1

CDR3 DNA: TGTGCCAGCAGTGCTCCCTACGAGCAGTACTTC
CDR3 protein: CASSAPYEQYF
clone size: many
V gene: TRBV28
J gene: TRBJ2-7
D gene: -

CDR3 DNA: TGCAGCGTCCGGGACACGCCCAATGAGCAGTTCTTC
CDR3 protein: CSVRDTPNEQFF
clone size: many
V gene: TRBV29-1
J gene: TRBJ2-1
D gene: -

CDR3 DNA: TGCAGCGTTGAAGTGGGGGCCACTAATGAAAAACTGTTTTTT
CDR3 protein: CSVEVGATNEKLFF
clone size: -
V gene: TRBV29-1
J gene: TRBJ1-4
D gene: -

CDR3 DNA: TGTGCCAGCAGTGGAAGTCTAGACAGGGCTGGAAAGGAGACCCAGTACTTC
CDR3 protein: CASSGSLDRAGKETQYF
clone size: -
V gene: TRBV2
J gene: TRBJ2-5
D gene: TRBD1

CDR3 DNA: TGTGCCAGCAGCAAGGGACTAGCGGCTAACGCAGATACGCAGTATTTT
CDR3 protein: CASSKGLAANADTQYF
clone size: many
V gene: TRBV7-9
J gene: TRBJ2-3
D gene: TRBD2

CDR3 DNA: TGTGCCAGTAGTATAATGACCGTCCCCTCCGAGCAGTACTTC
CDR3 protein: CASSIMTVPSEQYF
clone size: few
V gene: TRBV19
J gene: TRBJ2-7
D gene: -

CDR3 DNA: TGTGCCAGCAGCCCCCGGGGGACAGGGGGCGATACGCAGTATTTT
CDR3 protein: CASSPRGTGGDTQYF
clone size: few
V gene: TRBV7-9
J gene: TRBJ2-3
D gene: TRBD1

CDR3 DNA: TGCAGCGTTCCATTAGCGGGGCTAAAAGATACGCAGTATTTT
CDR3 protein: CSVPLAGLKDTQYF
clone size: -
V gene: TRBV29-1
J gene: TRBJ2-3
D gene: TRBD2

CDR3 DNA: TGCAGCGTCTCAACAGGGGGCGAGACTGAAGCTTTCTTT
CDR3 protein: CSVSTGGETEAFF
clone size: few
V gene: TRBV29-1
J gene: TRBJ1-1
D gene: TRBD1

CDR3 DNA: TGTGCCACCAGCGGAAGTCAGCAAGGCAACGAGTTCTTC
CDR3 protein: CATSGSQQGNEFF
clone size: few
V gene: TRBV15
J gene: TRBJ2-1
D gene: -

CDR3 DNA: TGTGCCAGCAGTGACTCCCAGGGCCCCTACAATGAGCAGTTCTTC
CDR3 protein: CASSDSQGPYNEQFF
clone size: many
V gene: TRBV6-4
J gene: TRBJ2-1
D gene: -

CDR3 DNA: TGCGCCAGCAGCTTAAGACAGGGAGCTAGCACAGATACGCAGTATTTT
CDR3 protein: CASSLRQGASTDTQYF
clone size: few
V gene: TRBV5-1
J gene: TRBJ2-3
D gene: TRBD1

CDR3 DNA: TGTGCCAGCAGTTTAGGGGGACAGCAAAATTCACCCCTCCACTTT
CDR3 protein: CASSLGGQQNSPLHF
clone size: few
V gene: TRBV12-3/TRBV12-4
J gene: TRBJ1-6
D gene: TRBD1

CDR3 DNA: TGTGCCAAGGGGGGGACAGATACGCAGTATTTT
CDR3 protein: CAKGGTDTQYF
clone size: -
V gene: TRBV2
J gene: TRBJ2-3
D gene: -

CDR3 DNA: TGCGCCAGCAGCGAAGAGACAGGGTTCCCCACCGGGGAGCTGTTTTTT
CDR3 protein: CASSEETGFPTGELFF
clone size: few
V gene: TRBV5-1
J gene: TRBJ2-2
D gene: TRBD1

CDR3 DNA: TGTGCCAGCAGCTTGGACTACTACAATGAGCAGTTCTTC
CDR3 protein: CASSLDYYNEQFF
clone size: few
V gene: TRBV7-2
J gene: TRBJ2-1
D gene: -